These 25 T cell receptor beta chains originate from one sample sequenced in a study of CD49a tissue-resident CD8 T cells in human skin. Repertoires were generated with immunoSEQ multiplex PCR, while TCRdb's copy carries only in-frame clones and drops some. The table includes approximately 800 clones, approximately 70% detected once. Sequencing was performed on CLA- CD8+ effector memory T cells sorted from blood. The receptors shown here come from a human donor in good health.

About this clone: The same CDR3 arises from other DNA sequences in this sample as well. In DNA, the CDR3 is TGTGCCAGCAGCCCTACAGGTAGCAATCAGCCCCAGCATTTT. It specifies CASSPTGSNQPQHF. The rearrangement joins TRBV7-9 to TRBJ1-5; TRBD1 might be the D (5 bases). From germline, CDR1 is SEHNR and CDR2 FQNEAQ (reference sequence). The CDR3 is 14 amino acids. The V end lost 5 bases, the J end lost 0 bases, and 8 bases lay between the germline ends.

CDR3 loop: CASSERGTDTQYF. Here the CDR3 DNA reads TGTGCCAGCAGTGAGCGGGGCACAGATACGCAGTATTTT. This chain connects TRBV6-4 to TRBJ2-3, with D perhaps TRBD2 (5 bases). Germline V gives CDR1 MRHNA, CDR2 SNTAGT. The CDR3 consists of 13 residues. V was pared by 3 bases and J by 1 base, with 5 bases between.

By share of the sample, this clone is large. The chain is built from TRBV7-9 and TRBJ2-7; D perhaps matches TRBD2 (5 bases). CDR1 and CDR2 (germline): SEHNR, FQNEAQ (reference sequence). V dropped 5 bases and J dropped 3 bases, with 8 bases sitting between them. The CDR3 spans 12 residues. The CDR3 loop is CASSRDFYEQYF. In DNA form, the CDR3 reads TGTGCCAGCAGCCGGGATTTCTACGAGCAGTACTTC. Drawing the rest from reference TRBV7-9 and TRBJ2-7, the complete variable domain is DTGVSQNPRHKITKRGQNVTFRCDPISEHNRLYWYRQTLGQGPEFLTYFQNEAQLEKSRLLSDRFSAERPKGSFSTLEIQRTEQGDSAMYLCASSRDFYEQYFGPGTRLTVT.

The J gene is TRBJ2-1, the V gene TRBV18, with TRBD2 matching 13 bases. Unmatched junction bases numbered 3, after V lost 4 bases and J lost 0 bases. Germline V gives CDR1 KGHSH, CDR2 LQKENI. The CDR3 is 17 amino acids. The CDR3: CASSQLAGGYSYNEQFF. The CDR3 nucleotides read TGTGCCAGCTCACAACTAGCGGGGGGGTACTCCTACAATGAGCAGTTCTTC.

The chain has TRBV27 and TRBJ2-5; tentative D call: TRBD2 (5 bases). V was trimmed by 8 bases and J by 4 bases, leaving 11 bases between them. Germline V gives CDR1 MNHEY, CDR2 SMNVEV (reference sequence). CDR3 size: 12 residues. The CDR3 DNA is TGTGCCAGCCGGGATCTGAGAGAGACCCAGTACTTC. Protein sequence: CASRDLRETQYF.

The chain recombines TRBV10-3 with TRBJ2-1; TRBD2 aligns across 12 bases. The V gene's germline CDR1 is ENHRY and CDR2 SYGVKD. The CDR3 contains 20 residues. Losses at the gene ends were 0 bases for V and 0 bases for J; bases not matched to a gene: 9. CDR3 amino acids: CAISESMASGGARSYNEQFF. The CDR3 nucleotides are TGTGCCATCAGTGAGTCGATGGCTAGCGGGGGGGCCCGCTCCTACAATGAGCAGTTCTTC.

This clone was counted only a few times. The rearrangement joins TRBV7-9 to TRBJ2-1; 8 positions match TRBD2. There are 14 residues in the CDR3. With 5 bases clipped from V and 3 bases from J, the junction kept 3 bases outside the gene matches. Germline lookup yields CDR1 SEHNR and CDR2 FQNEAQ (reference sequence). DNA for the CDR3: TGTGCCAGCAGCCACGGGACTAGCTACAATGAGCAGTTCTTC. Protein sequence: CASSHGTSYNEQFF.

This clone was observed once. J is TRBJ2-3 and V is TRBV2; 8 bases are a match to TRBD1. The CDR3 has 14 amino acids. V was pared by 4 bases and J by 2 bases, with 2 bases of the junction left unmatched. CDR1 is SNHLY and CDR2 is FYNNEI in the germline V gene. CDR3 in amino acids: CASSGDRPTDTQYF. CDR3 nucleotides: TGTGCCAGCAGTGGGGACAGGCCCACAGATACGCAGTATTTT.

This chain links TRBV9 with TRBJ2-5; D is possibly TRBD1 (5 bases). The ends were cut back, 7 bases at V and 2 bases at J, with 15 bases in the middle. The length of the CDR3 is 14 residues. The germline V gene encodes CDR1 SGDLS and CDR2 YYNGEE. The CDR3, as DNA: TGTGCCAGCTGGGGCGCTCGAGTACAAGAGACCCAGTACTTC. Amino acid sequence: CASWGARVQETQYF.

The table lists this clone with a few counts. V is TRBV6-5 and J is TRBJ2-5; TRBD2 is a possible D gene (5 bases). V was pared by 0 bases and J by 5 bases, with 13 bases between. CDR1 and CDR2 (germline): MNHEY, SVGAGI. CDR3 length: 15 amino acids. CDR3 protein: CASSYSTSTTETQYF. The CDR3 nucleotides are TGTGCCAGCAGTTACTCCACATCGACTACCGAGACCCAGTACTTC.

The chain is built from TRBV2 and TRBJ1-2; 7 nucleotides match TRBD1. This CDR3 has 11 amino acids. Losses at the gene ends were 6 bases for V and 12 bases for J; bases not matched to a gene: 7. Germline values: CDR1 SNHLY, CDR2 FYNNEI. CDR3 nucleotides: TGTGCCAGCAGCGAAAGACAGGGACACACCTTC. It encodes CASSERQGHTF.

DNA for the CDR3: TGTGCCAGCAGCCCCCCCGGGGAGTTCGGTACGCAGTATTTT. Translating gives CASSPPGEFGTQYF. This chain joins TRBV7-9 and TRBJ2-3; D might be TRBD2 (5 bases). The V end was cut by 5 bases, the J end by 8 bases, with 17 bases between. Looked up from germline, CDR1 is SEHNR and CDR2 is FQNEAQ (reference sequence). The CDR3 is 14 amino acids.

V and J are TRBV11-3 and TRBJ2-2; 15 bases agree with TRBD2. The CDR3 covers 17 residues. Unmatched junction bases numbered 8, after V lost 5 bases and J lost 7 bases. In germline, CDR1 is SGHNT, CDR2 YENEEA. The CDR3 nucleotides read TGTGCCAGCAGCCCGTGGACTAGCGGGGGGGATATCGGGGAGCTGTTTTTT. This translates into CASSPWTSGGDIGELFF.

This chain joins TRBV13 and TRBJ2-2, with 7 positions matching TRBD1. The V and J ends lost 5 bases and 3 bases, in that order; junction bases with no gene match: 9. The germline gives CDR1 PRHDT, CDR2 FYEKMQ (reference sequence). The CDR3 loop spans 16 amino acids. CDR3 bases: TGTGCCAGCAGCCCCCAGACAGGGTTGGACACCGGGGAGCTGTTTTTT. It codes for CASSPQTGLDTGELFF. The full variable domain, rest sourced from reference TRBV13 and TRBJ2-2, is AAGVIQSPRHLIKEKRETATLKCYPIPRHDTVYWYQQGPGQDPQFLISFYEKMQSDKGSIPDRFSAQQFSDYHSELNMSSLELGDSALYFCASSPQTGLDTGELFFGEGSRLTVL.

The chain couples TRBV5-1 to TRBJ2-2; TRBD1 agrees at 7 bases. Germline loops: CDR1 SGHRS, CDR2 YFSETQ. V shed 0 bases, J shed 7 bases, and the junction held 6 bases outside the gene matches. This CDR3 is 15 amino acids long. CDR3 loop: CASSLEVRGIGELFF. The CDR3 bases are TGCGCCAGCAGCTTGGAGGTCAGGGGGATCGGGGAGCTGTTTTTT.

The V gene is TRBV6-1, the J gene TRBJ1-5; 9 bases map to TRBD1. Germline V gives CDR1 MNHNS, CDR2 SASEGT. This CDR3 is built from 15 residues. The ends lost 6 bases at V and 0 bases at J; junction bases unmatched: 3. The chain's CDR3 is CASSWTGDSNQPQHF. The CDR3 nucleotides are TGTGCCAGCAGCTGGACAGGGGATAGCAATCAGCCCCAGCATTTT.

The chain recombines TRBV27 with TRBJ2-5; D not certain. V was clipped by 4 bases and J by 5 bases, with 11 bases between them. In germline, CDR1 is MNHEY, CDR2 SMNVEV (reference sequence). The CDR3 contains 13 residues. CDR3 region: CASSYGPVETQYF. Here the CDR3 DNA reads TGTGCCAGCAGTTATGGGCCCGTGGAGACCCAGTACTTC.

This clone came up a few times. The chain recombines TRBV5-5 with TRBJ1-2; D gene unclear. Germline V lookup: CDR1 SGHKS, CDR2 YYEKEE (reference sequence). The V end lost 0 bases, the J end lost 4 bases, and 13 bases lay between the germline ends. This CDR3 spans 15 amino acids. CDR3 in DNA: TGTGCCAGCAGCTTGGCAGTCAAGGCGGGCTATGGCTACACCTTC. Its protein is CASSLAVKAGYGYTF.

CDR3: CASSLGGKETQYF. The CDR3 DNA is TGTGCCAGCAGCTTAGGGGGGAAAGAGACCCAGTACTTC. V is TRBV7-3 and J is TRBJ2-5; a weak D match, TRBD2 (6 bases). V lost 2 bases and J 3 bases, leaving 7 bases between the germline ends. The length of the CDR3 is 13 residues. CDR1 is SGHTA and CDR2 is FQGTGA in the germline V gene.

The V call is TRBV6-6, the J call TRBJ2-1, with a possible D match to TRBD2 (5 bases). The germline gives CDR1 MNHNY, CDR2 SVGAGI (reference sequence). The CDR3 runs to 13 residues. V was shortened by 2 bases and J by 6 bases, with 8 bases between the two germline ends. The CDR3 DNA reads as TGTGCCAGCAGTTACGGGGAGATCAATGAGCAGTTCTTC. This encodes CASSYGEINEQFF.

The rearrangement uses TRBV4-1 and TRBJ2-7, with 7 bases identical to TRBD2. From germline, CDR1 is MGHRA and CDR2 YSYEKL. After removal of 1 base from V and 0 bases from J, the junction contained 6 bases not matched to a gene. The CDR3 totals 16 residues. CDR3 coding DNA: TGCGCCAGCAGCCAAGGGGGGGGGTGTTGCTCCTACGAGCAGTACGTC. It is translated as CASSQGGGCCSYEQYV.

This clone was detected only a few times. This sequence joins TRBV6-6 and TRBJ1-1; D remains unclear. The CDR3 length is 14 residues. Trimming removed 8 bases from V and 0 bases from J, with 13 bases in between. Germline V gene sequence: CDR1 MNHNY, CDR2 SVGAGI (reference sequence). CDR3 protein: CASSERGLNTEAFF. CDR3 sequence (DNA): TGTGCCAGCTCAGAAAGAGGGTTGAACACTGAAGCTTTCTTT.

The count of this clone is one. The rearrangement uses TRBV29-1 and TRBJ1-4; a possible D gene is TRBD1 (5 bases). This CDR3 is built from 13 residues. Between the trimmed V and J ends, which lost 7 bases and 2 bases, there was a span of 11 bases. Germline loops: CDR1 SQVTM, CDR2 ANQGSEA. CDR3: CSGLGATNEKLFF. DNA of the CDR3: TGCAGCGGCTTAGGGGCGACTAATGAAAAACTGTTTTTT.

The chain joins TRBV10-3 to TRBJ2-1, with TRBD1 matching 9 bases. The length of the CDR3 is 14 residues. CDR1 is ENHRY and CDR2 is SYGVKD in the germline V gene. V trimming: 5 bases; J trimming: 10 bases; junction bases outside the gene matches: 9. The CDR3 spells CAISKQGAPPEQFF. CDR3 bases: TGTGCCATCAGTAAACAGGGGGCTCCACCGGAGCAGTTCTTC.

This clone was seen only a few times. V and J are TRBV6-4 and TRBJ2-3; 9 nucleotides match TRBD1. Unmatched junction bases numbered 0, after V lost 4 bases and J lost 1 base. This CDR3 comprises 14 residues. Germline V gene data show CDR1 as MRHNA and CDR2 as SNTAGT. The CDR3 bases are TGTGCCAGCAGTGGGACAGGGGGCACAGATACGCAGTATTTT. This codes for CASSGTGGTDTQYF.